Sequencing of this TCR beta chain was carried out in a study of cytomegalovirus exposure and HLA in healthy donors. PCR amplification relied on 60 Vbeta primers (plus 13 Jbeta primers). Generated by immunoSEQ multiplex PCR, the TCRdb table keeps only in-frame clones and is missing some. The sample contains about 140,000 clones, approximately 80% of which appear only once. Per germline, CDR1 SGHRS and CDR2 YFSETQ. The CDR3 length is 13 residues. J lost 11 bases, V lost 1 base, and 6 bases had no gene match. Concerning this clone: Antigen specificity is unknown. The identical CDR3 is also encoded by other nucleotide sequences in the sample.

Notes on the study in general: In a later analysis, donors in an Asian-associated ancestry cluster reportedly had fewer N-insertions in productive TCRs than the cohort mean.

The sample consisted of PBMCs. This chain connects TRBV5-1 to TRBJ1-1; 9 positions agree with TRBD1. The source of this sequence is a woman between 40 and 50 years old in good health and CMV-seronegative. Here the CDR3 reads CASSLYRDREAFF. The CDR3 region has the DNA TGCGCCAGCAGCTTGTACCGGGACAGGGAGGCTTTCTTT.